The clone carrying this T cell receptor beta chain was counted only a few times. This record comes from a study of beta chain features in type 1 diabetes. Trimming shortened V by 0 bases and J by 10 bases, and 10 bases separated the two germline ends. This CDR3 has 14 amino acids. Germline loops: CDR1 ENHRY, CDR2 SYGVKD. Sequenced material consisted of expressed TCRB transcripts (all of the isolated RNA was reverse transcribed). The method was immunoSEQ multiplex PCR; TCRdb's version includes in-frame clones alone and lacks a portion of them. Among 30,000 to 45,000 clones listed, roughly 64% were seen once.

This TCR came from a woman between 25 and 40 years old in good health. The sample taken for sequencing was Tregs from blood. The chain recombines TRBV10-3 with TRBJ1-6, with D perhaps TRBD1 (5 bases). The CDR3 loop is CAISESPGNSPLHF. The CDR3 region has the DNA TGTGCCATCAGTGAGTCGCCAGGGAACTCACCCCTCCACTTT.